These 16 T cell receptor beta chains were all obtained from the same sample, sequenced in a study of blood T cells in healthy people across ages. For the second PCR, which ran for about 6 to 12 cycles, a sample-barcoded 5' primer and a J-beta primer mix were used. A single record per CDR3 protein comes from TCRdb applying MiXCR to the 5' RACE reads. The sample shows under 1 million distinct CDR3 sequences, around 42% of them seen only once. The source material was blood. These receptors all stem from a man in his 60s in good health.

The gene calls are TRBV20-1 and TRBJ2-7, with D possibly TRBD1 on 6 matching bases. Germline V gene data show CDR1 as DFQATT and CDR2 as SNEGSKA (reference sequence). The CDR3 totals 13 residues. V was pared by 8 bases and J by 1 base, with 15 bases between. The CDR3 nucleotides read TGCAGTCAATGGGAGACAGGATCCTACGAGCAGTACTTC. Its protein is CSQWETGSYEQYF.

In its sample, this clonotype was seen many times. J is TRBJ1-6 and V is TRBV25-1; D ambiguous. Deletions cut 7 bases from V and 6 bases from J, with 10 bases between. CDR1 MGHDK and CDR2 SYGVNS come from the germline V gene. CDR3 length: 13 residues. The CDR3 loop reads CASTYGSNSPLHF. CDR3 DNA sequence: TGTGCCAGCACTTACGGGAGTAATTCACCCCTCCACTTT.

The CDR3 DNA reads as TGCGCCAGCAGCTTGGATGACGAGCAGTACTTC. Its protein product is CASSLDDEQYF. The chain recombines TRBV5-1 with TRBJ2-7, with D uncertain. V lost 0 bases and J lost 5, with 3 bases in between. The V gene's germline CDR1 is SGHRS and CDR2 YFSETQ. This CDR3 comprises 11 residues. The full variable domain, rest sourced from reference TRBV5-1 and TRBJ2-7, is KAGVTQTPRYLIKTRGQQVTLSCSPISGHRSVSWYQQTPGQGLQFLFEYFSETQRNKGNFPGRFSGRQFSNSRSEMNVSTLELGDSALYLCASSLDDEQYFGPGTRLTVT.

V usage is TRBV7-9 and J usage is TRBJ2-7; D is unclear. The CDR3 length is 12 residues. V dropped 4 bases and J dropped 7 bases, with 11 bases sitting between them. The germline CDR1 and CDR2 sequences are SEHNR and FQNEAQ (reference sequence). The CDR3 nucleotides are TGTGCCAGCAGCTCCGGGCCTTGGGAGCAGTACTTC. It translates to CASSSGPWEQYF.

This clonotype was found many times. This chain links TRBV7-2 with TRBJ2-4; 9 bases line up with TRBD1. CDR1 and CDR2 (germline): SGHTA, FQGNSA. The CDR3 has 15 amino acids. The junction had 5 bases not matched to a gene; V was cut back by 5 bases and J by 3 bases. The chain's CDR3 is CASSDPTGGKNIQYF. The DNA for the CDR3 is TGTGCCAGCAGCGATCCGACAGGGGGCAAAAACATTCAGTACTTC.

The chain combines TRBV12-3 or TRBV12-4 with TRBJ2-5; D may be TRBD2 (7 bases). The CDR3 is 14 residues long. Trimming left V 2 bases short and J 5 bases short, with 12 bases between. CDR3 loop: CASSLIAGAETQYF. CDR3 nucleotides: TGTGCCAGCAGTTTAATTGCGGGGGCTGAGACCCAGTACTTC.

The genes are TRBV7-9 and TRBJ1-1; tentatively, D is TRBD1 (6 bases). The germline V gene has CDR1 SEHNR and CDR2 FQNEAQ (reference sequence). V dropped 7 bases and J dropped 4 bases, with 22 bases sitting between them. There are 16 residues in the CDR3. The CDR3 nucleotides are TGTGCCAGCAACCAAAAGTCAGGGTCGGGGGCCACTGAAGCTTTCTTT. Its translation: CASNQKSGSGATEAFF.

The chain has TRBV5-1 and TRBJ2-5; 10 bases match TRBD2. The DNA end is more similar to TRBJ2-7, so the J call may be wrong. CDR1 is SGHRS, CDR2 YFSETQ, per germline. This CDR3 has 15 residues. This chain's CDR3 is CASSWGTSASYEQYF. CDR3 nucleotide sequence: TGCGCCAGCAGCTGGGGGACTAGCGCTTCCTACGAGCAGTACTTC.

The chain recombines TRBV20-1 with TRBJ2-7; TRBD1 is a possible D gene (5 bases). CDR1 and CDR2 from the germline V gene are DFQATT and SNEGSKA (reference sequence). V lost 1 base, J lost 6 bases, and 10 bases lay in between. This CDR3 contains 12 residues. The CDR3 DNA sequence: TGCAGTGCTAGAGGGGGCAAGGGCGAGCAGTACTTC. Amino acids: CSARGGKGEQYF.

V usage is TRBV20-1 and J usage is TRBJ2-3; 10 bases line up with TRBD2. Germline CDR1 and CDR2: DFQATT and SNEGSKA (reference sequence). The length of the CDR3 is 17 residues. V shed 3 bases, J shed 4 bases, and the junction held 13 bases outside the gene matches. This chain's CDR3 is CSASPAPAGGPPDTQYF. The CDR3 coding sequence is TGCAGTGCTAGCCCCGCACCAGCGGGGGGGCCACCAGATACGCAGTATTTT.

This clonotype was counted a few times. This chain joins TRBV18 and TRBJ2-1; possibly TRBD1 for D (6 bases). This CDR3 is built from 15 residues. Germline V lookup: CDR1 KGHSH, CDR2 LQKENI. V was pared by 6 bases and J by 6 bases, with 18 bases between. This chain's CDR3 is CASSPQTGPVNEQFF. CDR3 nucleotide sequence: TGTGCCAGCTCTCCCCAGACAGGACCGGTCAATGAGCAGTTCTTC.

The chain has TRBV20-1 and TRBJ2-1, with D perhaps being TRBD1 or TRBD2 (5 bases each). V gave up 5 bases and J gave up 3 bases, with 17 bases separating them. From germline, CDR1 is DFQATT and CDR2 SNEGSKA (reference sequence). CDR3 size: 15 residues. In DNA, the CDR3 is TGCAGTGCTGGGAGTGACAGAGCCAACTACAATGAGCAGTTCTTC. This codes for CSAGSDRANYNEQFF.

This chain uses TRBV27 with TRBJ1-2; 7 bases align to TRBD1. CDR3 size: 13 residues. Trimming took 5 bases from V and 8 from J; bases not matched to a gene: 8. Germline CDR1 reads MNHEY; CDR2 reads SMNVEV (reference sequence). The DNA of the CDR3 is TGTGCCAGCAGTACGACAGGGAATAGGGGCTACACCTTC. Residues: CASSTTGNRGYTF.

This clonotype was seen many times. This chain joins TRBV29-1 and TRBJ2-5; D possibly corresponds to TRBD1 (5 bases). CDR1 SQVTM and CDR2 ANQGSEA come from the germline V gene. The CDR3 totals 13 residues. The germline V and J ends were trimmed by 0 bases and 5 bases, with 10 bases remaining between them. The CDR3 nucleotides are TGCAGCGTTGAAGAGGGCTACAGGGAGACCCAGTACTTC. Amino acid sequence: CSVEEGYRETQYF. Full variable domain (missing parts from reference TRBV29-1 and TRBJ2-5): SAVISQKPSRDICQRGTSLTIQCQVDSQVTMMFWYRQQPGQSLTLIATANQGSEATYESGFVIDKFPISRPNLTFSTLTVSNMSPEDSSIYLCSVEEGYRETQYFGPGTRLLVL.

J is TRBJ2-4 and V is TRBV18; D is possibly TRBD1 or TRBD2 (5 bases each). Trimming removed 3 bases at V and 13 bases at J, with 16 bases between. Germline V gives CDR1 KGHSH, CDR2 LQKENI. CDR3 length equals 13 residues. The CDR3 reads CASSPGTEGEQYF. As DNA, the CDR3 is TGTGCCAGCTCACCCGGGACCGAAGGGGAGCAGTACTTC.

The J gene is TRBJ2-7, the V gene TRBV20-1; 8 bases align to TRBD1. Germline-derived CDR1 and CDR2 are DFQATT and SNEGSKA (reference sequence). The CDR3 extends over 14 amino acids. V dropped 1 base and J dropped 5; count of bases not matched to a gene: 7. Written as DNA, the CDR3 is TGCAGTGCTAGAGCAGGGGGACAGGCCCACGAGCAGTACTTC. As protein: CSARAGGQAHEQYF.